This entry lists 10 T cell receptor beta chains sequenced from one sample in a study of T-cell reconstitution after alpha-beta-depleted transplantation in children. Preparation of the TCRbeta library was carried out with unique molecular identifiers. TCRdb reanalysed the PCR reads using MiXCR and keeps one entry per CDR3 protein. The repertoire has around 450,000 distinct CDR3 sequences, roughly two fifths of them found once; the top ten carry 25% to 30%. This material consisted of PBMCs, taken before TCRalphabeta/CD19-depleted stem cell transplant. The source of these receptors is a girl aged 2-10 years with aplastic anemia, due to receive a stem cell transplant.

The chain couples TRBV20-1 to TRBJ2-5, with 10 bases aligning to TRBD2. Per the germline V gene, CDR1 is DFQATT and CDR2 is SNEGSKA (reference sequence). This CDR3 comprises 14 residues. The ends lost 3 bases at V and 5 bases at J; junction bases unmatched: 6. This CDR3 is CSASLSGRRETQYF. The CDR3 bases are TGCAGTGCTAGTCTTAGCGGGAGGCGGGAGACCCAGTACTTC.

The chain links TRBV7-9 to TRBJ2-1; D may be TRBD1 (5 bases). From germline, CDR1 is SEHNR and CDR2 FQNEAQ (reference sequence). CDR3 size: 16 residues. Trimming shortened V by 1 base and J by 8 bases, and 18 bases separated the two germline ends. The CDR3: CASSLGRQPVSHEQFF. The CDR3 region has the DNA TGTGCCAGCAGCTTAGGCCGACAGCCCGTGTCCCATGAGCAGTTCTTC.

This clonotype was recorded a few times. The rearrangement joins TRBV27 to TRBJ2-7, with D possibly matching TRBD1 (7 bases). V was shortened by 5 bases and J by 2 bases, with 19 bases between the two germline ends. There are 16 residues in the CDR3. The V gene's germline CDR1 is MNHEY and CDR2 SMNVEV (reference sequence). CDR3 sequence: CASSPKQQGRTYEQYF. CDR3 sequence (DNA): TGTGCCAGCAGTCCGAAGCAACAGGGGAGGACCTACGAGCAGTACTTC.

The V call is TRBV30, the J call TRBJ1-2, with D perhaps matching TRBD1 (6 bases). The CDR3 is made up of 14 amino acids. The V gene lost 3 bases and the J gene lost 8 bases, with 19 bases spanning the gap. Germline-derived CDR1 and CDR2 are GTSNPN and SVGIG (reference sequence). CDR3 amino acids: CAWRGHGTGRGYTF. In DNA, the CDR3 is TGTGCCTGGAGGGGACACGGGACCGGTCGGGGCTACACCTTC.

This clonotype was seen at least ten times. The genes are TRBV20-1 and TRBJ1-2; weak D call: TRBD1 (6 bases). This CDR3 contains 14 residues. The V and J ends lost 6 bases and 1 base respectively, with 15 bases between them. Germline V lookup: CDR1 DFQATT, CDR2 SNEGSKA (reference sequence). This CDR3 is CSATPGHFNYGYTF. DNA for the CDR3: TGCAGTGCGACACCGGGACATTTTAACTATGGCTACACCTTC.

This clonotype was found a few times. V usage is TRBV20-1 and J usage is TRBJ2-5; the D is unclear. The CDR3 extends over 11 amino acids. Germline V gene lookup returns CDR1 DFQATT and CDR2 SNEGSKA (reference sequence). V gave up 5 bases and J gave up 5 bases, with 9 bases separating them. DNA of the CDR3: TGCAGTGCTCAAAGGGCGGAGACCCAGTACTTC. This translates into CSAQRAETQYF.

The chain is built from TRBV20-1 and TRBJ1-1, with TRBD1 matching 9 bases. Per the germline V gene, CDR1 is DFQATT and CDR2 is SNEGSKA (reference sequence). V trimming: 7 bases; J trimming: 2 bases; junction bases outside the gene matches: 5. There are 13 residues in the CDR3. The CDR3 bases are TGCAGTGTCCTGGACAGGGGAAACACTGAAGCTTTCTTT. Amino acid sequence: CSVLDRGNTEAFF.

J is TRBJ1-1 and V is TRBV20-1, with TRBD1 matching 9 bases. The CDR3 totals 13 residues. CDR1 DFQATT and CDR2 SNEGSKA come from the germline V gene (reference sequence). The CDR3 DNA reads TGCATGGGAACGACAGGGGGTGACACTGAAGCTTTCTTT. Protein sequence: CMGTTGGDTEAFF.

Notes on this clonotype: A read error is possible here, since a much larger clone lies one base away. J is TRBJ2-7 and V is TRBV7-6; D perhaps matches TRBD2 (6 bases). The CDR3 runs 13 residues. Germline V CDR1 and CDR2: SGHVS, FNYEAQ. The CDR3 coding sequence is TGTGCCAGCAGCTTTGGACTAAGTTACGAGCAGTCCTTC. Translation gives CASSFGLSYEQSF.

The rearrangement uses TRBV7-6 and TRBJ2-5, with D possibly TRBD1 on 5 matching bases. The CDR3 spans 15 residues. Germline V lookup: CDR1 SGHVS, CDR2 FNYEAQ. V was cut by 1 base and J by 9 bases, with 18 bases left in between. This CDR3 reads CASSLEGVQVLAQYF. In DNA form, the CDR3 reads TGTGCCAGCAGCTTAGAAGGGGTCCAGGTTTTGGCCCAGTACTTC.